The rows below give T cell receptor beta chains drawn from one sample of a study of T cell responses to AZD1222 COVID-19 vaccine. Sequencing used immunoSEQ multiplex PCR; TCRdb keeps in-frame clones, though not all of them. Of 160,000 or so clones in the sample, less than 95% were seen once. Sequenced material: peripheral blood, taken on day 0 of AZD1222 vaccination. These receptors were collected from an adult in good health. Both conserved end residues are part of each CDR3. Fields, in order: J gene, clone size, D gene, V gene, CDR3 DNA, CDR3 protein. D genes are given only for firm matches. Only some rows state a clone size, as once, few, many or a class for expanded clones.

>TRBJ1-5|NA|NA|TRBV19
TGTGCCAGTAGTACCCCTATGGGGCCCCAGCATTTT
CASSTPMGPQHF
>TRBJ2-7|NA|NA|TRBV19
TGTGCCAGTAGTATTCAAAGCCGGGCGTGGTACGAGCAGTACTTC
CASSIQSRAWYEQYF
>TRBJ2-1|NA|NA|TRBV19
TGTGCCAGTAACATAGGGGACGCTTCCTACAATGAGCAGTTCTTC
CASNIGDASYNEQFF
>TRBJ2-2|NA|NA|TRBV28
TGTGCCAGCAGTTTACTCCCCAGGGTCACCGGGGAGCTGTTTTTT
CASSLLPRVTGELFF
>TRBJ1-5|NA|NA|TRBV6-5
TGTGCCAGCAGTTACAGGGCAGGGACCAATCAGCCCCAGCATTTT
CASSYRAGTNQPQHF
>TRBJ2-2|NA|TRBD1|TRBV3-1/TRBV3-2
TGTGCCAGCCGCCGGGACAGGGGGCGCACCGGGGAGCTGTTTTTT
CASRRDRGRTGELFF
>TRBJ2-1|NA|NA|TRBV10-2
TGCGCCAGCAACGTACGGGGGGCGAGAGGGGAGCAGTTCTTC
CASNVRGARGEQFF
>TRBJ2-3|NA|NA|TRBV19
TGTGCCAGTAGTATGGACAGCACAGATACGCAGTATTTT
CASSMDSTDTQYF
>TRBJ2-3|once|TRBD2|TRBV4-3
TGCGCCAGCAGCCATGGGACTAGCGGGTTGACAGATACGCAGTATTTT
CASSHGTSGLTDTQYF
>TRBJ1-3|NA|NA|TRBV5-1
TGCGCCAGCAGCTTGAAAGGGGAGGGAAACACCATATATTTT
CASSLKGEGNTIYF
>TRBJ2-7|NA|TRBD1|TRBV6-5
TGTGCCAGCAGTCGACAACAGACAGGGTTGAGGGAGCAGTACTTC
CASSRQQTGLREQYF
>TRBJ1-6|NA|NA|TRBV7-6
TGTGCCAGCAGCCGGACACTTAATAATTCACCCCTCCACTTT
CASSRTLNNSPLHF
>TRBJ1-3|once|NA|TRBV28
TGTGCCAGCACGGGCTTCTCTGGAAACACCATATATTTT
CASTGFSGNTIYF
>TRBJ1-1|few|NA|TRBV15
TGTGCCACCATCCGGGAGCATGGTGTCAACACTGAAGCTTTCTTT
CATIREHGVNTEAFF
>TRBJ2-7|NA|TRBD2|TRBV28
TGTGCCAGCAGTTCACGACTAGCGGGTCGTATCTACGAGCAGTACTTC
CASSSRLAGRIYEQYF
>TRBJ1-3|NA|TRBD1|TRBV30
TGTGCCTGCCGACAGGGCACTGGAAACACCATATATTTT
CACRQGTGNTIYF
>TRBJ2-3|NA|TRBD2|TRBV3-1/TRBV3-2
TGTGCCAGCAGCCAAGATCTAGCGGTCGTAGTGGATACGCAGTATTTT
CASSQDLAVVVDTQYF
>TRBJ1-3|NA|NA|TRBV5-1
TGCGCCAGCAGCTTCGACGGGAGCTCTGGAAACACCATATATTTT
CASSFDGSSGNTIYF
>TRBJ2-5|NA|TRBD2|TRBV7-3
TGTGCCAGCAGCGTAGCGGGCCAAGAGACCCAGTACTTC
CASSVAGQETQYF